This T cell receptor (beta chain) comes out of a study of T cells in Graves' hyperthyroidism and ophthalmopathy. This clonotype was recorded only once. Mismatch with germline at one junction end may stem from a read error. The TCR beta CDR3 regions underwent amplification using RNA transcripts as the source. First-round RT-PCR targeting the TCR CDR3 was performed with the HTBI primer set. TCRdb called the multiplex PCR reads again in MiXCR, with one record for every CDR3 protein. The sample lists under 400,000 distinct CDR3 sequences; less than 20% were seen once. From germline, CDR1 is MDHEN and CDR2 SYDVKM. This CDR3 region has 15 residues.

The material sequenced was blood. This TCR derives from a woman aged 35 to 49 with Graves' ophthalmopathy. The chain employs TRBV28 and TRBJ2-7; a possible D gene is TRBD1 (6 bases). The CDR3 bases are TGTGCCAGCAGTTTATCCAGGGGAATAACCTACGAGCGGTACTTC. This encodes CASSLSRGITYERYF. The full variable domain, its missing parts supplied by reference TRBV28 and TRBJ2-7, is DVKVTQSSRYLVKRTGEKVFLECVQDMDHENMFWYRQDPGLGLRLIYFSYDVKMKEKGDIPEGYSVSREKKERFSLILESASTNQTSMYLCASSLSRGITYERYFGPGTRLTVT.